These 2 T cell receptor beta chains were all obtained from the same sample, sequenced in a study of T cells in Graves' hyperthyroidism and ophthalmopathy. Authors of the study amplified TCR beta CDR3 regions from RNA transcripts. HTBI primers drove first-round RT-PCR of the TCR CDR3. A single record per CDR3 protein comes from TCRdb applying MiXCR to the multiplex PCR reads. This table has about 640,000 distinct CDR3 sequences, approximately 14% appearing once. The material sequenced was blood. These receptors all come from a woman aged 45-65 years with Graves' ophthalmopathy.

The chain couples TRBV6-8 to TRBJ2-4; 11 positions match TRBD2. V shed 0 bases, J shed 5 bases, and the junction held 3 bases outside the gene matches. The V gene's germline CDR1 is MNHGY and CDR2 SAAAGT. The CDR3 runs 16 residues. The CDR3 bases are TGTGCCAGCAGTTACTCGAGTAGCGGGAGGGAAAACATTCAGTACTTC. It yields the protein CASSYSSSGRENIQYF.

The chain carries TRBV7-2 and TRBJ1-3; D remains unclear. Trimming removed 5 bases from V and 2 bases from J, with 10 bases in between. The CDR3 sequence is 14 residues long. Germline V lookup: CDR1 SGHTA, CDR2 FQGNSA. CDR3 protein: CASSAEGTGNTIYF. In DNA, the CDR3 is TGTGCCAGCAGCGCTGAGGGAACTGGAAACACCATATATTTT.